This TCR beta chain comes out of a study of T cell repertoires in cytomegalovirus infection. General study points: The response measured ex vivo was dominated by TCR beta clonotypes (HLA-C-restricted and CMV-specific).

The CDR3 has 13 residues. Germline-derived CDR1 and CDR2 are MGHDK and SYGVNS. V gave up 3 bases and J gave up 9 bases, with 9 bases separating them. TCRdb reprocessed the reads via MiXCR and lists one record per CDR3 protein. This table has hundreds of thousands of distinct CDR3 sequences, roughly 30% appearing once. As to this clonotype: Its matching antigen is unknown.

The chain combines TRBV25-1 with TRBJ1-6, with a weak D call TRBD1 (5 bases). This sample comprised cultured CD8+ T cells from PBMCs, obtained from culture after CMV antigen stimulation. The receptor's source is a human donor in good health (CMV status not recorded). Some clones in this sample may be carry-over from other donors' samples. The CDR3 DNA reads TGTGCCAGCAGTGACAGGGAGGGTTCACCCCTCCACTTT. This translates into CASSDREGSPLHF.